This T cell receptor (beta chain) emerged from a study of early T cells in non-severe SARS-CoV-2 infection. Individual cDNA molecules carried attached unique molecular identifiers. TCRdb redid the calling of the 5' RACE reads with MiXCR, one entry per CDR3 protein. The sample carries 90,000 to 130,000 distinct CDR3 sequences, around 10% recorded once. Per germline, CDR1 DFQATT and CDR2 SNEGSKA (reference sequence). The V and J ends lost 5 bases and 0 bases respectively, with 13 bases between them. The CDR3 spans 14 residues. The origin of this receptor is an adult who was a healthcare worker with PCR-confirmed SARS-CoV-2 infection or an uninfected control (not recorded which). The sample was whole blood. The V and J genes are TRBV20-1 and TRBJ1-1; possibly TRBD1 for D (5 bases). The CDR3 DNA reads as TGCAGTGCTTCGGGGCTCCACATGAACACTGAAGCTTTCTTT. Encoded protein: CSASGLHMNTEAFF.